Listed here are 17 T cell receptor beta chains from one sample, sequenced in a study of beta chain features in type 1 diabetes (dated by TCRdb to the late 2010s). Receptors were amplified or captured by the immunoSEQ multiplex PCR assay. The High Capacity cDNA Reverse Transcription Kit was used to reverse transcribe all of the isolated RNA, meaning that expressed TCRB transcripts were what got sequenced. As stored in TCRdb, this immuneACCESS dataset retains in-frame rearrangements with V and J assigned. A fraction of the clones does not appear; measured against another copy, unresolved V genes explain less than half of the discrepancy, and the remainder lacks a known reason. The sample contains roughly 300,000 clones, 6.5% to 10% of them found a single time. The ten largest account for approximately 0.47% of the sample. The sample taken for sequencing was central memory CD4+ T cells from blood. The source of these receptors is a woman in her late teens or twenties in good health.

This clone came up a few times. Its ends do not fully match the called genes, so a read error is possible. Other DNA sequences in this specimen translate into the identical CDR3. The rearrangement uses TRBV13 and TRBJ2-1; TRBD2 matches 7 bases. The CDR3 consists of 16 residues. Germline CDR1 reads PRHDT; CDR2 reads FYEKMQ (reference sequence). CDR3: CASSLGAGRSYNEQFF. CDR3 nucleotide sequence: TGTGCCAGCAGCCTAGGAGCGGGAAGATCCTACAATGAGCAGTTCTTC.

The CDR3 reads CASRPPRQGANEKLFF. The DNA of the CDR3 is TGTGCCAGCAGACCTCCACGACAGGGAGCTAATGAAAAACTGTTTTTT. V gene TRBV6-6 combines with J gene TRBJ1-4, with TRBD1 matching over 7 bases. CDR1 and CDR2 (germline): MNHNY, SVGAGI (reference sequence). The junction had 10 bases not matched to a gene; V was cut back by 6 bases and J by 3 bases. The CDR3 consists of 16 residues.

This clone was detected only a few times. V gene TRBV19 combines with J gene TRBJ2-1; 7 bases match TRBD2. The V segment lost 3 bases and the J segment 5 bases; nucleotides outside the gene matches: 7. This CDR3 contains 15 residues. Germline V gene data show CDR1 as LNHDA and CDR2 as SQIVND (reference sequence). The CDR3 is CASSITAGSHNEQFF. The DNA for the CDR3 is TGTGCCAGTAGTATCACAGCGGGAAGCCACAATGAGCAGTTCTTC.

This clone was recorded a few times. In DNA form, the CDR3 reads TGTGCCAGCTCACCGGGGGTGCCCTACGAGCAGTACTTC. Amino acid sequence: CASSPGVPYEQYF. The chain uses TRBV18 and TRBJ2-7; tentatively, D is TRBD1 or TRBD2 (5 bases each). Germline CDR1 and CDR2: KGHSH and LQKENI. V shed 3 bases and J shed 2 bases, with 8 bases lying between them. This CDR3 has 13 residues.

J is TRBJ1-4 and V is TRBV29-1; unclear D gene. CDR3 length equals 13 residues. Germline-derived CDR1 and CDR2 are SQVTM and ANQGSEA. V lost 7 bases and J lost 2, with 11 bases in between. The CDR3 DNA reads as TGCAGCGGCCGGGGTATCACTAATGAAAAACTGTTTTTT. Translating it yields CSGRGITNEKLFF.

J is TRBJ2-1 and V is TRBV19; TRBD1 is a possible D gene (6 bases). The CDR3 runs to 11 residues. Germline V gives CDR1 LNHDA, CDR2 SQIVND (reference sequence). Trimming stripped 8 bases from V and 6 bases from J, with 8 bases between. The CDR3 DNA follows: TGTGCCAGTGTCAGGGGCAATGAGCAGTTCTTC. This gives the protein CASVRGNEQFF.

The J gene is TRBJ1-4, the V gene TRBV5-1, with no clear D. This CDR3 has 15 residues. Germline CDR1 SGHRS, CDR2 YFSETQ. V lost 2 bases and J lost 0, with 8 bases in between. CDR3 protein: CASSFGRPTNEKLFF. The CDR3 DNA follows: TGCGCCAGCAGCTTCGGCAGACCAACTAATGAAAAACTGTTTTTT. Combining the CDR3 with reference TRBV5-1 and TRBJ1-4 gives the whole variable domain KAGVTQTPRYLIKTRGQQVTLSCSPISGHRSVSWYQQTPGQGLQFLFEYFSETQRNKGNFPGRFSGRQFSNSRSEMNVSTLELGDSALYLCASSFGRPTNEKLFFGSGTQLSVL.

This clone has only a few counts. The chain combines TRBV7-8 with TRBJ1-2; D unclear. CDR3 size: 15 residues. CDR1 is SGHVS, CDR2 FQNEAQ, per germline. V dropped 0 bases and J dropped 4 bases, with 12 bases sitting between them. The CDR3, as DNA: TGTGCCAGCAGCTTAGCGTTGGGCCAGCCCTATGGCTACACCTTC. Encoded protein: CASSLALGQPYGYTF.

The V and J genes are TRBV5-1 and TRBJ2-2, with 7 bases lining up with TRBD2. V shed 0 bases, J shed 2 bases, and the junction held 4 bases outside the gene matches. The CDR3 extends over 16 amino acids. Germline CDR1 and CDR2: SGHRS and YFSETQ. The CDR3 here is CASSLAQAGNTGELFF. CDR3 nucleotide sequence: TGCGCCAGCAGCTTGGCACAAGCGGGAAACACCGGGGAGCTGTTTTTT.

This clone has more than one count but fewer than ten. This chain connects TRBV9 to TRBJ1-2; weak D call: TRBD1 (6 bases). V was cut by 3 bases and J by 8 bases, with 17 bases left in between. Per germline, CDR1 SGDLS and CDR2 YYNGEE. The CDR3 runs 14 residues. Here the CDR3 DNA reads TGTGCCAGCAGCGGAGGGGCTTTGGGGACAGGCTACACCTTC. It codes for CASSGGALGTGYTF.

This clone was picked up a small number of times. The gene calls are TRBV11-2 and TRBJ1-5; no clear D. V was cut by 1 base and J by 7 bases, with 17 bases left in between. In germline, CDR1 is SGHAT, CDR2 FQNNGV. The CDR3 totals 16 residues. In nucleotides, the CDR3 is TGTGCCAGCAGCTTAGGCTCAGGAAAAGCCTCCCAGCCCCAGCATTTT. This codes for CASSLGSGKASQPQHF.

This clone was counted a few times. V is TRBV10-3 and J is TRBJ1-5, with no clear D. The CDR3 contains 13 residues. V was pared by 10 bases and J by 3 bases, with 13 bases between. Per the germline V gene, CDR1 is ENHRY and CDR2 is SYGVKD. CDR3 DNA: TGTGCCAGCGCCCGGGCGCACAATCAGCCCCAGCATTTT. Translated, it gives CASARAHNQPQHF.

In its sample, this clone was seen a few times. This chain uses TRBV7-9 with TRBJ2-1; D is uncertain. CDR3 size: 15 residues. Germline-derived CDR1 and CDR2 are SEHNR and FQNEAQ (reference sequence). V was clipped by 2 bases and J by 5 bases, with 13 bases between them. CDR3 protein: CASSLIRGVNNEQFF. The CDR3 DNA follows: TGTGCCAGCAGCTTAATTCGCGGAGTAAACAATGAGCAGTTCTTC.

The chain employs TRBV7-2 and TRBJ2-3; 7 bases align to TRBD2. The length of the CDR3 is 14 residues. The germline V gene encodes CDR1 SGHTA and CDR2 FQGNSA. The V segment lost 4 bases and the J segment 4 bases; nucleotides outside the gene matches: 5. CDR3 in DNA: TGTGCCAGCAGCTCCGGACTAGTAGCAGATACGCAGTATTTT. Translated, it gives CASSSGLVADTQYF. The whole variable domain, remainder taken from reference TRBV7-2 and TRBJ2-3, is GAGVSQSPSNKVTEKGKDVELRCDPISGHTALYWYRQSLGQGLEFLIYFQGNSAPDKSGLPSDRFSAERTGGSVSTLTIQRTQQEDSAVYLCASSSGLVADTQYFGPGTRLTVL.

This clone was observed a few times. CDR3 sequence: CASSFGTLRGETQYF. Here the CDR3 DNA reads TGCGCCAGCAGCTTCGGGACTTTACGTGGGGAGACCCAGTACTTC. The chain has TRBV5-1 and TRBJ2-5, with D perhaps matching TRBD2 (6 bases). Trimming stripped 2 bases from V and 5 bases from J, with 16 bases between. The CDR3 runs 15 residues. Per the germline V gene, CDR1 is SGHRS and CDR2 is YFSETQ.

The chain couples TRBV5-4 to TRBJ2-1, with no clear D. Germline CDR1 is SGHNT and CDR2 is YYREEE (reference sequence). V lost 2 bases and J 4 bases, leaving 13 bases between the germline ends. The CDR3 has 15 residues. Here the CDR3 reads CASSLRGVAYNEQFF. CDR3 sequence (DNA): TGTGCCAGCAGCTTACGAGGAGTCGCTTACAATGAGCAGTTCTTC.

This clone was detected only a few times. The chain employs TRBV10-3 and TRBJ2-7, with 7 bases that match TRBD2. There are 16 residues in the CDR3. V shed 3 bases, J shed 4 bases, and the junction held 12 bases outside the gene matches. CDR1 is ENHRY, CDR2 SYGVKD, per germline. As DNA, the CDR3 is TGTGCCATCAGTGATACGGGCGGGAGATCATCGTACGAGCAGTACTTC. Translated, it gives CAISDTGGRSSYEQYF.